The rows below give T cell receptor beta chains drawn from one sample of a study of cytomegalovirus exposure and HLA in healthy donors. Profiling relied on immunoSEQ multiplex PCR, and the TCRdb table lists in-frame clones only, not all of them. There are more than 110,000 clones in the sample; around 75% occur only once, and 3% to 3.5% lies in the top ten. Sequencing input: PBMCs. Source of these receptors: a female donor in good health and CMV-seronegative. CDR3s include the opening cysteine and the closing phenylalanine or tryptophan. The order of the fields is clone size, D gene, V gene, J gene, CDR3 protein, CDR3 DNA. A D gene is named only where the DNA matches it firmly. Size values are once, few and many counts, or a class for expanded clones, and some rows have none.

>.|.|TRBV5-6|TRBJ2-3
CASSVRTTDTQYF
TGTGCCAGCAGCGTCAGGACAACAGATACGCAGTATTTT
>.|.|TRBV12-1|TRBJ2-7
CASSSHSGF
TGTGCCAGCAGCTCGCACTCCGGCTTC
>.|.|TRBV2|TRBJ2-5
CASIKMREETQYF
TGTGCCAGCATAAAAATGAGGGAAGAGACCCAGTACTTC
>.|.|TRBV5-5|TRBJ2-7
CASSLEGIADEQYF
TGTGCCAGCAGCTTGGAAGGAATCGCGGACGAGCAGTACTTC
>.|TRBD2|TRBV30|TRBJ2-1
CAREGTRADHEQFF
TGTGCCCGGGAAGGGACTAGAGCAGACCATGAGCAGTTCTTC
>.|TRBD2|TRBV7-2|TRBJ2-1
CASSSRLAGGPYEQFF
TGTGCCAGCAGCTCCCGCCTAGCGGGAGGGCCCTATGAGCAGTTCTTC
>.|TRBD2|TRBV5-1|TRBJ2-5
CASSLTSSETQYF
TGCGCCAGCAGCCTGACTAGCTCGGAGACCCAGTACTTC
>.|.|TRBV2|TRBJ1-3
CASSDLGNTIYF
TGTGCCAGCAGTGACCTTGGAAACACCATATATTTT
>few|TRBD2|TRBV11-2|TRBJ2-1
CASSLERGSEQFF
TGTGCCAGCAGCTTAGAGCGGGGGTCTGAGCAGTTCTTC
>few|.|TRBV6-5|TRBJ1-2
CASSPRRVPYGYTF
TGTGCCAGCAGCCCTCGGCGGGTACCCTATGGCTACACCTTC
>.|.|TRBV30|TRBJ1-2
CAWSSSGYGYFYTF
TGTGCCTGGAGTTCTTCAGGTTATGGCTACTTTTACACCTTC
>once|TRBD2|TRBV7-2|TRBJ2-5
CASRDSGGKETQYF
TGTGCCAGCAGGGATAGCGGGGGGAAAGAGACCCAGTACTTC
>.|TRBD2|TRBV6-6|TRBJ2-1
CASSRGLAGNNEQFF
TGTGCCAGCAGCCGCGGACTAGCGGGAAACAATGAGCAGTTCTTC
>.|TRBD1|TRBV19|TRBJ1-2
CASSIDREGAHGYTF
TGTGCCAGTAGTATAGATCGGGAGGGGGCGCATGGCTACACCTTC
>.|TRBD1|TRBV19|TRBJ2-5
CASSTPGQGTETQYF
TGTGCCAGTAGTACTCCGGGACAGGGGACAGAGACCCAGTACTTC
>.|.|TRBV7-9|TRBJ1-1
CASSLERGNTEAFF
TGTGCCAGCAGCTTAGAAAGGGGGAACACTGAAGCTTTCTTT
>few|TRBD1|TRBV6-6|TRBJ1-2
CASSPYDRVPFGYTF
TGTGCCAGCAGTCCCTACGACAGGGTGCCTTTTGGCTACACCTTC
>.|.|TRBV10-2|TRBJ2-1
CASSADEGNEQFF
TGCGCCAGCAGCGCGGACGAGGGCAATGAGCAGTTCTTC
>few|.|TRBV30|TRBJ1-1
CAWSAGGTEAFF
TGTGCCTGGAGTGCGGGGGGCACTGAAGCTTTCTTT
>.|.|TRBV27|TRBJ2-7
CASRRDREDSYEQYF
TGTGCCAGCAGGCGTGACAGGGAGGACTCCTACGAGCAGTACTTC
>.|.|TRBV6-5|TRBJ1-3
CASSLQGYPGNTIYF
TGTGCCAGCAGTCTTCAGGGATACCCTGGAAACACCATATATTTT
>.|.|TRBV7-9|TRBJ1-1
CASSASGGEAFF
TGTGCCAGCAGCGCCTCAGGAGGTGAAGCTTTCTTT
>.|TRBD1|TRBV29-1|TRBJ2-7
CSVKDRGSLSQYF
TGCAGCGTTAAAGACAGGGGATCCCTATCGCAGTACTTC
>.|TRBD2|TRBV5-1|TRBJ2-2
CASSLRTPGGSKNTGELFF
TGCGCCAGCAGCTTGAGGACGCCGGGGGGAAGTAAGAACACCGGGGAGCTGTTTTTT
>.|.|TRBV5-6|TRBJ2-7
CASSYSFTGTYEQYF
TGTGCCAGCAGCTACTCCTTTACGGGGACCTACGAGCAGTACTTC
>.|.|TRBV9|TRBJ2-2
CASSIQTRVGTGELFF
TGTGCCAGCAGCATCCAAACCAGGGTGGGCACCGGGGAGCTGTTTTTT
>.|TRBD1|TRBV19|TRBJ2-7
CASSMGQGALYSYEQYF
TGTGCCAGTAGTATGGGACAGGGGGCACTTTACTCCTACGAGCAGTACTTC
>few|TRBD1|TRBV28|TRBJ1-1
CASSLPTGASEAFF
TGTGCCAGCAGTTTACCGACAGGGGCGAGTGAAGCTTTCTTT
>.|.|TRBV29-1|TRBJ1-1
CSVVGGPTFPLNTEAFF
TGCAGCGTTGTGGGGGGGCCTACGTTTCCTCTGAACACTGAAGCTTTCTTT
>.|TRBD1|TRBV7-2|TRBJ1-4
CASSQGQGRDEKLFF
TGTGCCAGCAGCCAGGGACAGGGGAGGGATGAAAAACTGTTTTTT
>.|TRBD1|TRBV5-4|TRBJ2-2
CASSLGGADTGELFF
TGTGCCAGCAGCTTAGGGGGCGCCGACACCGGGGAGCTGTTTTTT
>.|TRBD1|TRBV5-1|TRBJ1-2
CASFPSWDRVYGYTF
TGCGCCAGTTTCCCCTCCTGGGACAGGGTCTATGGCTACACCTTC
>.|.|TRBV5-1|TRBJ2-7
CASSFNSLSYEQYF
TGCGCCAGCAGCTTCAATAGCCTCTCCTACGAGCAGTACTTC
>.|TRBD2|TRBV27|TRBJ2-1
CAPRRPAGEPNEQFF
TGTGCCCCCAGAAGGCCAGCGGGAGAGCCCAATGAGCAGTTCTTC
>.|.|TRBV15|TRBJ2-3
CATSRALSQGSSDTQYF
TGTGCCACCAGCAGAGCCCTTAGTCAGGGAAGCTCAGATACGCAGTATTTT
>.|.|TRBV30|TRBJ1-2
CAWIKVRGPCGYTF
TGTGCCTGGATAAAAGTCAGGGGCCCATGCGGCTACACCTTC
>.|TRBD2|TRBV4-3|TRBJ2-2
CASSLEVLLAGGNTGELFF
TGCGCCAGCAGCCTCGAGGTCCTACTAGCGGGAGGGAACACCGGGGAGCTGTTTTTT
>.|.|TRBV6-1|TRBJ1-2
CASSADGGALLGYTF
TGTGCCAGCAGTGCCGACGGGGGGGCCCTTCTTGGCTACACCTTC
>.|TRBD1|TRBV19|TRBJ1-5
CASSRRTGMGDQPQHF
TGTGCCAGTAGTAGACGGACAGGTATGGGTGATCAGCCCCAGCATTTT
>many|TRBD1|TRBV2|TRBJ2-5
CASSQGAVRETQYF
TGTGCCAGCAGCCAGGGGGCAGTGAGGGAGACCCAGTACTTC
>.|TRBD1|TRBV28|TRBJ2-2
CASSPTGEITGELFF
TGTGCCAGCAGTCCAACAGGGGAAATAACCGGGGAGCTGTTTTTT
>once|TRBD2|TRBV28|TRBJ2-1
CASSGGAINEQFF
TGTGCCAGCAGCGGGGGGGCCATAAATGAGCAGTTCTTC
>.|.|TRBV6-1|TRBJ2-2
CASSEVPTGELFF
TGTGCCAGCAGCGAGGTTCCCACCGGGGAGCTGTTTTTT
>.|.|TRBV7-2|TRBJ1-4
CASSLEGDLSTNEKLFF
TGTGCCAGCAGCTTAGAGGGGGACCTCTCAACTAATGAAAAACTGTTTTTT
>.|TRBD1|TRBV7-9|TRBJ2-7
CASSSRTGGLWEQYF
TGTGCCAGCAGCTCACGGACAGGTGGACTTTGGGAGCAGTACTTC
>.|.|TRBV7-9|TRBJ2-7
CSSSQQGYEQYF
TGTTCCAGCAGCCAACAGGGCTACGAGCAGTACTTC
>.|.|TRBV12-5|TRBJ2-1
CASGFARVASNEQFF
TGTGCTAGTGGTTTCGCCCGGGTAGCCTCCAATGAGCAGTTCTTC
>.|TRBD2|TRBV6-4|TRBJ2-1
CASSVSSGRAGEQFF
TGTGCCAGCAGTGTCTCTAGCGGGAGGGCCGGAGAGCAGTTCTTC
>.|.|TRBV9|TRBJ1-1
CASSAVSDTEAFF
TGTGCCAGCAGCGCCGTATCGGACACTGAAGCTTTCTTT
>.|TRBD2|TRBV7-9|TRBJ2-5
CASSLDGLAGDTQYF
TGTGCCAGCAGCTTAGACGGACTAGCGGGGGACACCCAGTACTTC
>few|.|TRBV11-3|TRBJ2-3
CASSLMTGTDTQYF
TGTGCCAGCAGCTTAATGACAGGCACAGATACGCAGTATTTT
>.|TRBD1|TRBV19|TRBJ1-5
CASNDRGDNQPQHF
TGTGCCAGTAACGACAGGGGGGACAATCAGCCCCAGCATTTT